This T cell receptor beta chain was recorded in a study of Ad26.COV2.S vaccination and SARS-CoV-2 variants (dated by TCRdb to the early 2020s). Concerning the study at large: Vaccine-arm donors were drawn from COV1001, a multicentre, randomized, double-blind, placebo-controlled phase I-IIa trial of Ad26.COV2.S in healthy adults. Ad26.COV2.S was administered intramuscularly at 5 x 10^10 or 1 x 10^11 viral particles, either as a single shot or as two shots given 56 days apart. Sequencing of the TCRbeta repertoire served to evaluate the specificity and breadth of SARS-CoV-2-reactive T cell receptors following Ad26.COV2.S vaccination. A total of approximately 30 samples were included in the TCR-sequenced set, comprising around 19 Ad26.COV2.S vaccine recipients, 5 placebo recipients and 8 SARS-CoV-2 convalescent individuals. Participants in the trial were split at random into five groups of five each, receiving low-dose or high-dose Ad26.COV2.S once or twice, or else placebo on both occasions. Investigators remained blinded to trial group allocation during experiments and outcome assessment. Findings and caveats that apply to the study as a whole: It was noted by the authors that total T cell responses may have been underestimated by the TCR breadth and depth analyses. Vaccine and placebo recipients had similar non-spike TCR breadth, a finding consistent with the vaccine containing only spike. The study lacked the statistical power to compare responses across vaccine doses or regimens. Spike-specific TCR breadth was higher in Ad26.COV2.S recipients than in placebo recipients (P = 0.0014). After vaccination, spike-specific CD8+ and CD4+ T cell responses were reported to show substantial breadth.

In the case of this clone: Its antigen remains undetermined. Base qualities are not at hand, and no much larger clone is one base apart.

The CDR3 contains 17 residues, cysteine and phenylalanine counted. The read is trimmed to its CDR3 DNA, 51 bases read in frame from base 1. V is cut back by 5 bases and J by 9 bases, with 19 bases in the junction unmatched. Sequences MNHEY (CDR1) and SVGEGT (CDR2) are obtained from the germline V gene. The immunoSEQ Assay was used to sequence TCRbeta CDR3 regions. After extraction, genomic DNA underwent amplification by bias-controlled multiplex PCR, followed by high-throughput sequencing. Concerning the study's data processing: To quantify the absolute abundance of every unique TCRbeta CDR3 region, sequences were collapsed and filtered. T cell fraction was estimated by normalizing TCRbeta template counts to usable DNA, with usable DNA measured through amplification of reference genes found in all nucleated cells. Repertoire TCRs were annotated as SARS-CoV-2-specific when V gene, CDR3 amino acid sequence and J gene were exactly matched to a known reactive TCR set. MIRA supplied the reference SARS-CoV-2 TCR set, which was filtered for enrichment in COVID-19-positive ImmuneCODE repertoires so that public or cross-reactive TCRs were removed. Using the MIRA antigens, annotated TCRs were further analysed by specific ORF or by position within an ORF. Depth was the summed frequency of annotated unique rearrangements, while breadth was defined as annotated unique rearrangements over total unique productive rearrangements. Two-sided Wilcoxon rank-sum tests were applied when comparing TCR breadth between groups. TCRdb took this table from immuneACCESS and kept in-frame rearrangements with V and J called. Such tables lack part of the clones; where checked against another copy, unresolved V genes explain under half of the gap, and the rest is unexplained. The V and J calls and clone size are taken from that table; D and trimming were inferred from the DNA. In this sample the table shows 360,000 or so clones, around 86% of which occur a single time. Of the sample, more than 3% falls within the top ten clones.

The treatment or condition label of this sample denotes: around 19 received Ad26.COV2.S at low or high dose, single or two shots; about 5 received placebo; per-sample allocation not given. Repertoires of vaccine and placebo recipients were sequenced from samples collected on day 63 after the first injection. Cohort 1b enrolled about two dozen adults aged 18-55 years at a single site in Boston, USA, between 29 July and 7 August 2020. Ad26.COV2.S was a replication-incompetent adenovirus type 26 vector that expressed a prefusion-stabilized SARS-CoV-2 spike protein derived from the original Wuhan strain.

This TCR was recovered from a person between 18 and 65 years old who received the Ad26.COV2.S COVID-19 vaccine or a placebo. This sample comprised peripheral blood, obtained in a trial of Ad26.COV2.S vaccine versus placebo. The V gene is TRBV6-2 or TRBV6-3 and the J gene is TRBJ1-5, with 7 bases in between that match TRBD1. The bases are TGTGCCAGCAGTCCCCCGGCCAGGGGGGGCACATATCGGCCCCAGCATTTT. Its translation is CASSPPARGGTYRPQHF.